These T cell receptor beta chains were read from a single sample in a study of cytomegalovirus exposure and HLA in healthy donors. Here immunoSEQ multiplex PCR was the method, and the copy in TCRdb shows in-frame clones only, minus some. The table includes 90,000 to 130,000 clones, over 75% detected once. The sample was PBMCs. These receptors were taken from a woman aged 18-29 years in good health and CMV-seronegative. Each CDR3 is given with its conserved first and last residue. A D gene is named only where the DNA matches it firmly. Clone size is stated in some rows and not others, as once, few, many or a class when expanded.

>TRBJ2-3|TRBV2|19|-|TRBD2
CASSTRTSGGSVSTDTQYF
TGTGCCAGCAGTACCCGGACTAGCGGGGGGAGTGTTAGCACAGATACGCAGTATTTT
>TRBJ1-2|TRBV7-8|15|-|-
CASSLRAGANYGYTF
TGTGCCAGCAGCTTAAGAGCAGGGGCTAACTATGGCTACACCTTC
>TRBJ2-3|TRBV30|13|-|-
CACGGANTDTQYF
TGTGCCTGCGGGGGAGCAAACACAGATACGCAGTATTTT
>TRBJ1-4|TRBV6-5|15|once|TRBD1
CASSSYRGSGEKLFF
TGTGCCAGCAGTTCGTACAGGGGAAGTGGTGAAAAACTGTTTTTT
>TRBJ2-3|TRBV20-1|11|-|-
CSAGVEGTQYF
TGCAGTGCTGGGGTTGAGGGTACGCAGTATTTT
>TRBJ1-1|TRBV30|15|-|-
CAWSVLRQVHTEAFF
TGTGCCTGGAGTGTATTAAGACAGGTCCACACTGAAGCTTTCTTT
>TRBJ2-7|TRBV19|15|-|-
CASSTIQGSSYEQYF
TGTGCCAGTAGCACCATTCAGGGGTCTTCTTACGAGCAGTACTTC
>TRBJ1-1|TRBV5-6|16|-|TRBD1
CASSGETGGYNTEAFF
TGTGCCAGCAGCGGCGAGACAGGGGGATATAACACTGAAGCTTTCTTT
>TRBJ2-5|TRBV6-1|14|-|TRBD2
CASTEGLEVSAQYF
TGTGCCAGCACTGAGGGACTAGAAGTATCCGCCCAGTACTTC
>TRBJ1-1|TRBV19|16|-|TRBD1
CASSIYFGQGKSEAFF
TGTGCCAGTAGTATATACTTCGGACAGGGGAAATCTGAAGCTTTCTTT
>TRBJ2-3|TRBV15|16|few|TRBD2
CATSRVRGAGGDTQYF
TGTGCCACCAGCAGAGTAAGGGGAGCGGGGGGAGATACGCAGTATTTT
>TRBJ1-2|TRBV6-6|15|-|-
CASTTIEQGWYGYTF
TGTGCCAGCACAACAATAGAGCAGGGATGGTATGGCTACACCTTC
>TRBJ1-2|TRBV27|15|-|TRBD1
CASTPGGGQLYGYTF
TGTGCCAGCACCCCCGGGGGGGGACAGCTTTATGGCTACACCTTC
>TRBJ2-5|TRBV5-1|13|-|-
CASSLGARETQYF
TGCGCCAGCAGCCTGGGGGCGCGAGAGACCCAGTACTTC
>TRBJ2-1|TRBV10-3|14|-|TRBD1
CAISDGTGDDEQFF
TGTGCCATCAGCGACGGGACAGGGGATGATGAGCAGTTCTTC
>TRBJ1-2|TRBV5-6|18|-|TRBD1
CASSLGATGASGQYGYTF
TGTGCCAGCAGCTTGGGAGCCACAGGGGCCTCAGGTCAATATGGCTACACCTTC
>TRBJ2-7|TRBV27|13|-|TRBD2
CASSRGGSYEQYF
TGTGCCAGCAGTCGCGGGGGCTCCTACGAGCAGTACTTC
>TRBJ2-7|TRBV27|11|-|-
CASSFAGEQYF
TGTGCCAGCAGTTTCGCGGGGGAGCAGTACTTC
>TRBJ1-5|TRBV6-1|14|-|-
CASSESRAIQPQHF
TGTGCCAGCAGTGAGTCGCGGGCCATTCAGCCCCAGCATTTT
>TRBJ2-3|TRBV27|15|-|TRBD1
CASSDTGQGTDTQYF
TGTGCCAGCAGTGACACTGGACAGGGTACAGATACGCAGTATTTT
>TRBJ2-3|TRBV5-8|16|-|TRBD1
CASRRDRATLTDTQYF
TGTGCCAGCAGACGCGACAGGGCGACACTCACAGATACGCAGTATTTT
>TRBJ2-7|TRBV6-1|15|-|TRBD1
CASSKRTGVGYEQYF
TGTGCCAGCAGCAAACGGACAGGTGTAGGGTACGAGCAGTACTTC
>TRBJ2-2|TRBV2|17|-|TRBD1
CASSFILGQVLTGELFF
TGTGCCAGCAGTTTTATACTGGGACAGGTTCTCACCGGGGAGCTGTTTTTT
>TRBJ2-2|TRBV9|12|-|-
CASNLSGRELFF
TGTGCCAGCAACCTCAGCGGTCGGGAGCTGTTTTTT
>TRBJ1-4|TRBV6-5|12|-|-
CASSPQGGKLFF
TGTGCCAGCAGTCCCCAGGGCGGAAAACTGTTTTTT
>TRBJ1-1|TRBV2|15|-|TRBD1
CASSEEGAVNTEAFF
TGTGCCAGCAGTGAGGAGGGGGCAGTGAACACTGAAGCTTTCTTT
>TRBJ2-6|TRBV4-1|21|few|-
CASSQVPSRAIFPTGANVLTF
TGCGCCAGCAGCCAAGTTCCGTCCAGGGCCATTTTTCCTACTGGGGCCAACGTCCTGACTTTC
>TRBJ2-7|TRBV28|14|-|TRBD1
CASTGTGGAYEQYF
TGTGCCAGCACGGGGACAGGGGGCGCCTACGAGCAGTACTTC
>TRBJ2-4|TRBV19|18|-|TRBD1
CATCPGQGLSSAKNIQYF
TGTGCCACTTGCCCGGGACAGGGACTTTCTTCGGCCAAAAACATTCAGTACTTC
>TRBJ1-1|TRBV27|15|-|-
CASSLLGGEGTEAFF
TGTGCCAGCAGTTTATTAGGGGGTGAGGGGACTGAAGCTTTCTTT
>TRBJ2-2|TRBV5-6|16|few|TRBD1
CASSAGTGVNTGELFF
TGTGCCAGCAGCGCCGGGACAGGAGTAAACACCGGGGAGCTGTTTTTT
>TRBJ1-3|TRBV7-9|14|once|-
CASSFAGSGNTIYF
TGTGCCAGCAGCTTTGCGGGCTCTGGAAACACCATATATTTT
>TRBJ1-2|TRBV7-9|13|few|TRBD1
CASSLEQGSGYTF
TGTGCCAGCAGCTTAGAACAGGGGTCTGGCTACACCTTC
>TRBJ2-2|TRBV25-1|14|-|-
CASSDRVYTGELFF
TGTGCCAGCAGTGACCGAGTTTACACCGGGGAGCTGTTTTTT
>TRBJ2-1|TRBV9|15|-|TRBD1
CASSARTGGYAEQFF
TGTGCCAGCAGCGCGCGGACAGGGGGGTACGCTGAGCAGTTCTTC
>TRBJ1-2|TRBV25-1|13|-|-
CASSEGQYYGYTF
TGTGCCAGCAGTGAAGGGCAGTACTATGGCTACACCTTC
>TRBJ1-1|TRBV2|12|-|-
CASRAGGTEAFF
TGCGCCAGCAGGGCCGGGGGCACTGAAGCTTTCTTT
>TRBJ1-5|TRBV19|13|few|TRBD1
CATTGTAFSPQHF
TGTGCCACCACCGGGACAGCATTTTCGCCCCAGCATTTT
>TRBJ2-2|TRBV11-2|13|-|TRBD2
CASSLPTSVELFF
TGTGCCAGCAGCTTACCCACTAGCGTGGAGCTGTTTTTT